This TCR beta chain appears in the sequencing data of a study of early T cells in non-severe SARS-CoV-2 infection. This clonotype is medium-sized. V shed 2 bases and J 5 bases; nucleotides not matched to a gene: 4. Germline assignment: CDR1 LGHNA and CDR2 YSLEER. The CDR3 contains 15 residues. In TCRdb, the 5' RACE reads were re-called with MiXCR into one record per CDR3 protein. The repertoire holds 20,000 to 25,000 distinct CDR3 sequences, with about 5.6% as singletons. Sequencing input: whole blood. The TCR comes from an adult who was a healthcare worker with PCR-confirmed SARS-CoV-2 infection or an uninfected control (not recorded which). V is TRBV4-3 and J is TRBJ2-1; 9 nucleotides match TRBD2. The CDR3 loop is CASSQTSGRHNEQFF. The CDR3 bases are TGCGCCAGCAGCCAAACTAGCGGGCGACACAATGAGCAGTTCTTC.